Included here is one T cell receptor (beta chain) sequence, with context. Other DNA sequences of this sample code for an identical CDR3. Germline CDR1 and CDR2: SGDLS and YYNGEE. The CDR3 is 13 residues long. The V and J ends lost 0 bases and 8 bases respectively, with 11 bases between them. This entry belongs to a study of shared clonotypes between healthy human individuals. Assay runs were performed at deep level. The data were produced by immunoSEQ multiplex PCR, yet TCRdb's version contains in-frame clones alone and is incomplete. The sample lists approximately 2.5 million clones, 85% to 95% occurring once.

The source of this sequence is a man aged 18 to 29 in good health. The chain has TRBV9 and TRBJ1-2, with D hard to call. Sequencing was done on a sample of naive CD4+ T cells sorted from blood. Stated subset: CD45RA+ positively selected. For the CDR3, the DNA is TGTGCCAGCAGCGTAGGTCCCGGGCGCGGCTACACCTTC. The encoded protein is CASSVGPGRGYTF.